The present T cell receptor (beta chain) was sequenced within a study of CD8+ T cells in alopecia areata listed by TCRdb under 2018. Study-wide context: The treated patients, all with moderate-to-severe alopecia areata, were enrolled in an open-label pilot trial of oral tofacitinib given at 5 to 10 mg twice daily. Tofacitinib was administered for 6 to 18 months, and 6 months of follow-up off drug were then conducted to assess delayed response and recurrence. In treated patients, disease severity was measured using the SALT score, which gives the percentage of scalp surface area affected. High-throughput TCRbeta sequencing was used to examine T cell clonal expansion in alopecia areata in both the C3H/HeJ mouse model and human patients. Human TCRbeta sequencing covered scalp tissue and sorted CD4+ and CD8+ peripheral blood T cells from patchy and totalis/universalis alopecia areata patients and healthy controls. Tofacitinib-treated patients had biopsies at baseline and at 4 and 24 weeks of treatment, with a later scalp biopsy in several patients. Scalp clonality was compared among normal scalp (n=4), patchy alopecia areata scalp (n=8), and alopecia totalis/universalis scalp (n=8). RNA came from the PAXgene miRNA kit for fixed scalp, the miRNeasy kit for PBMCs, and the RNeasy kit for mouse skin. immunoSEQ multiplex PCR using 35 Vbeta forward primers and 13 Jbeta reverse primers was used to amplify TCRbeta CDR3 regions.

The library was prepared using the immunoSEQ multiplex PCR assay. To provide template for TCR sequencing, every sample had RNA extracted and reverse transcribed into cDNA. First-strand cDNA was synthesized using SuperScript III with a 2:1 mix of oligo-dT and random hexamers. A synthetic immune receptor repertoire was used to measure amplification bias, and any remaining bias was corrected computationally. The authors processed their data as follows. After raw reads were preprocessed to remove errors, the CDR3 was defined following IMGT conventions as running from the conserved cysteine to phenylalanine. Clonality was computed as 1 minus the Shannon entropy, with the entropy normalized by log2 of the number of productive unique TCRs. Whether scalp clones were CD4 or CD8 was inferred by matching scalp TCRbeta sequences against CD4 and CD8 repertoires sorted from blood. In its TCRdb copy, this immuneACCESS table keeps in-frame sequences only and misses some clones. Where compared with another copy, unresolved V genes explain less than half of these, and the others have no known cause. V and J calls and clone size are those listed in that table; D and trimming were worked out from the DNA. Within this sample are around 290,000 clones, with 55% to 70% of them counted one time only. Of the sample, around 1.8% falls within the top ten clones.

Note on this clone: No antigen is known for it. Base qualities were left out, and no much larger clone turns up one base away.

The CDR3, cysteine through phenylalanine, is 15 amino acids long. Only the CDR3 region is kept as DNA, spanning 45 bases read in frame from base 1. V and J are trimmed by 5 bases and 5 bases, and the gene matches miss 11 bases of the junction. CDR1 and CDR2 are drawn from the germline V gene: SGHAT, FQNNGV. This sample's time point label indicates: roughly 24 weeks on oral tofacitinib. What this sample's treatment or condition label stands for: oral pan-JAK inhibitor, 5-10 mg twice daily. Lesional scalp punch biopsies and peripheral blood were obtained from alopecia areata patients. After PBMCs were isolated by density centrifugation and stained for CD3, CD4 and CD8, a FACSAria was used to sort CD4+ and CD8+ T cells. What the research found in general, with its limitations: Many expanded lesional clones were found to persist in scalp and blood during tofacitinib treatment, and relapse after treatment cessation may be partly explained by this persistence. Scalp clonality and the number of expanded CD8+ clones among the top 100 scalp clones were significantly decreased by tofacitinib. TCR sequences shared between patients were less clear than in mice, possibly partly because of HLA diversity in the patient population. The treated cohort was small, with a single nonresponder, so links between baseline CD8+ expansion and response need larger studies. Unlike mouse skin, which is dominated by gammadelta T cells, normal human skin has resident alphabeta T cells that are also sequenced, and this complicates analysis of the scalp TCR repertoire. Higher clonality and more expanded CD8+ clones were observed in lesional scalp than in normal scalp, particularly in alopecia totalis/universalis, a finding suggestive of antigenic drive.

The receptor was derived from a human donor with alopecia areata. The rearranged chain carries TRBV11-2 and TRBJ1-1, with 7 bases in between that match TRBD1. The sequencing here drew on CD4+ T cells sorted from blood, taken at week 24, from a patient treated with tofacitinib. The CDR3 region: CASSARQGWGTEAFF. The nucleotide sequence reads TGTGCCAGCAGCGCCCGACAGGGCTGGGGTACTGAAGCTTTCTTT.